The 14 T cell receptor beta chains given below trace back to one sample, sequenced in a study of a mutant IDH1 vaccine in newly diagnosed glioma. Documented time point: baseline, week 1 (first vaccination visit). The sample's treatment: pre-vaccination baseline after standard-of-care therapy. Sequencing used immunoSEQ multiplex PCR; TCRdb keeps in-frame clones, though not all of them. The repertoire includes about 69,000 clones, roughly 85% of them detected once, and 2.9% sits in the top ten. The material sequenced was PBMCs, taken from a glioma patient treated with radiotherapy, temozolomide or both. These receptors originate from a man aged 25-40 years with glioma.

The chain employs TRBV7-9 and TRBJ2-5; D is tentatively TRBD1 or TRBD2 (6 bases each). The J call is uncertain, as TRBJ2-7 better fits the DNA end. This CDR3 spans 12 amino acids. The germline V gene encodes CDR1 SEHNR and CDR2 FQNEAQ (reference sequence). The CDR3 sequence is CASSRGQREQYF. The CDR3, as DNA: TGTGCCAGCAGCCGGGGGCAACGCGAGCAGTACTTC.

The chain joins TRBV7-9 to TRBJ2-1, with D unclear. V lost 1 base and J 8 bases, leaving 6 bases between the germline ends. CDR1 and CDR2 from the germline V gene are SEHNR and FQNEAQ (reference sequence). This CDR3 has 12 residues. In nucleotides, the CDR3 is TGTGCCAGCAGCTTAGGAGGTGATGAGCAGTTCTTC. Its translation: CASSLGGDEQFF.

The rearrangement joins TRBV5-1 to TRBJ2-2; D unresolved. Per the germline V gene, CDR1 is SGHRS and CDR2 is YFSETQ. Deletions cut 1 base from V and 5 bases from J, with 15 bases between. The CDR3 spans 16 residues. DNA for the CDR3: TGCGCCAGCAGCTTGAGGTCACTGGTAGGGACCGGGGAGCTGTTTTTT. Amino acid sequence: CASSLRSLVGTGELFF.

The V and J genes are TRBV18 and TRBJ1-3; 9 nucleotides match TRBD1. V was pared by 1 base and J by 4 bases, with 5 bases of the junction left unmatched. From germline, CDR1 is KGHSH and CDR2 LQKENI. The CDR3 sequence is 16 residues long. CDR3 DNA sequence: TGTGCCAGCTCACCACAGAGGGGACAGGGAGGAAACACCATATATTTT. It codes for CASSPQRGQGGNTIYF.

V usage is TRBV6-5 and J usage is TRBJ1-1, with D perhaps TRBD1 (5 bases). The V and J ends lost 6 bases and 3 bases respectively, with 17 bases between them. CDR1 is MNHEY, CDR2 SVGAGI, per germline. The CDR3 covers 15 residues. CDR3 in amino acids: CASSDSLLGYTEAFF. The CDR3 DNA follows: TGTGCCAGCAGCGACAGCCTCCTCGGGTACACTGAAGCTTTCTTT.

The genes are TRBV5-4 and TRBJ2-7, with 8 bases identical to TRBD2. J was trimmed by 3 bases and V by 3 bases; bases with no gene match: 8. This CDR3 has 15 amino acids. The V gene's germline CDR1 is SGHNT and CDR2 YYREEE (reference sequence). The CDR3: CASSSGGSGSYEQYF. Written as DNA, the CDR3 is TGTGCCAGCAGCTCGGGGGGGTCAGGCAGCTACGAGCAGTACTTC.

This clone appeared once. The chain recombines TRBV4-2 with TRBJ1-4; weak D call: TRBD1 (5 bases). The CDR3 covers 15 residues. V shed 4 bases and J shed 6 bases, with 15 bases lying between them. Germline assignment: CDR1 LGHNA and CDR2 YNFKEQ. CDR3 loop: CASSPLGQDDEKLFF. CDR3 DNA sequence: TGTGCCAGCAGCCCGTTAGGACAAGATGATGAAAAACTGTTTTTT.

V is TRBV19 and J is TRBJ1-2; 12 bases align to TRBD1. The CDR3 has 16 residues. J was trimmed by 2 bases and V by 2 bases; bases with no gene match: 3. Germline CDR1 is LNHDA and CDR2 is SQIVND (reference sequence). The CDR3 is CASSIWDRGPNYGYTF. The CDR3 DNA reads TGTGCCAGTAGTATATGGGACAGGGGGCCGAACTATGGCTACACCTTC. The full variable domain, in which reference TRBV19 and TRBJ1-2 provide the parts outside the CDR3, is DGGITQSPKYLFRKEGQNVTLSCEQNLNHDAMYWYRQDPGQGLRLIYYSQIVNDFQKGDIAEGYSVSREKKESFPLTVTSAQKNPTAFYLCASSIWDRGPNYGYTFGSGTRLTVV.

This clone was counted a few times. This chain uses TRBV13 with TRBJ1-2; D call uncertain. This CDR3 spans 14 amino acids. Trimming stripped 0 bases from V and 1 base from J, with 6 bases between. CDR1 is PRHDT and CDR2 is FYEKMQ in the germline V gene (reference sequence). CDR3 amino acids: CASSLGTGNYGYTF. CDR3 coding DNA: TGTGCCAGCAGCTTAGGAACGGGTAACTATGGCTACACCTTC.

V usage is TRBV6-1 and J usage is TRBJ2-1; a possible D gene is TRBD2 (5 bases). Trimming left V 2 bases short and J 8 bases short, with 13 bases between. The CDR3 is made up of 14 amino acids. The V gene's germline CDR1 is MNHNS and CDR2 SASEGT. The CDR3 DNA is TGTGCCAGCAGTGAACGGGGTATGTTCGATGAGCAGTTCTTC. Amino acid sequence: CASSERGMFDEQFF.

The rearrangement joins TRBV5-6 to TRBJ2-2; TRBD1 matches at 7 bases. With V trimmed by 4 bases and J by 4 bases, 4 bases remained unmatched. This CDR3 spans 14 amino acids. Per germline, CDR1 SGHDT and CDR2 YYEEEE. The CDR3 DNA sequence: TGTGCCAGCAGCCCGGGACAGATCACCGGGGAGCTGTTTTTT. It yields the protein CASSPGQITGELFF.

The chain carries TRBV7-9 and TRBJ2-1; D unresolved. Germline lookup yields CDR1 SEHNR and CDR2 FQNEAQ (reference sequence). The CDR3 totals 16 residues. Between the trimmed V and J ends, which lost 1 base and 0 bases, there was a span of 10 bases. CDR3 protein: CASSLVGSRSYNEQFF. The CDR3 DNA reads as TGTGCCAGCAGCTTAGTTGGCAGCCGCTCCTACAATGAGCAGTTCTTC.

The chain is built from TRBV5-5 and TRBJ2-1; 7 bases match TRBD1. CDR1 and CDR2 (germline): SGHKS, YYEKEE (reference sequence). V lost 3 bases and J lost 6; bases outside the gene matches: 6. The CDR3 sequence is 14 residues long. The CDR3 sequence: CASSSRQGSNEQFF. CDR3 nucleotide sequence: TGTGCCAGCAGCTCCCGACAGGGCTCCAATGAGCAGTTCTTC.

CDR3 DNA sequence: TGCGCCAGCAGCCCGAGCAGGGCAAGGGAGAACTATGGCTACACCTTC. Encoded protein: CASSPSRARENYGYTF. The chain joins TRBV5-1 to TRBJ1-2; tentatively, D is TRBD1 (5 bases). V lost 4 bases and J 2 bases, leaving 18 bases between the germline ends. There are 16 residues in the CDR3. Germline V gene sequence: CDR1 SGHRS, CDR2 YFSETQ.